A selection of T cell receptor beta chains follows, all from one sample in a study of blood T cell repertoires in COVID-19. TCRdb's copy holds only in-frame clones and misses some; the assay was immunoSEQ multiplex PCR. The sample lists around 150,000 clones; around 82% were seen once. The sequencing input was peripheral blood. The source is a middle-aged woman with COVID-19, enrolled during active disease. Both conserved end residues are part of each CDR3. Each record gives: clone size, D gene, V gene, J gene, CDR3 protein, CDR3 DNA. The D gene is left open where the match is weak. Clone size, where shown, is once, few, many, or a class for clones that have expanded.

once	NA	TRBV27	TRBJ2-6	CASSRSGANVLTF	TGTGCCAGCAGCCGCTCTGGGGCCAACGTCCTGACTTTC
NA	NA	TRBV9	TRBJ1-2	CASRTDRNYGYTF	TGTGCCAGCAGGACAGACAGGAACTATGGCTACACCTTC
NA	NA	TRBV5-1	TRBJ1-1	CASSVEQSSREAFF	TGCGCCAGCAGCGTCGAACAGTCGTCGCGTGAAGCTTTCTTT
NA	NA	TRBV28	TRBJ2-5	CASSSLDYYRGETQYF	TGTGCCAGCAGTTCCCTGGACTATTATCGGGGGGAGACCCAGTACTTC
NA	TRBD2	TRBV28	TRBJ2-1	CASSPTDKRGYNEQFF	TGTGCCAGCAGCCCCACGGACAAGCGGGGTTACAATGAGCAGTTCTTC
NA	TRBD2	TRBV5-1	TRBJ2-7	CASSQGSGSFSYEQYF	TGCGCCAGCAGCCAGGGCAGCGGGAGCTTCTCCTACGAGCAGTACTTC
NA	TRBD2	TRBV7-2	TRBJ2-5	CASSLTSGRETQYF	TGTGCCAGCAGCTTGACTAGCGGGAGAGAGACCCAGTACTTC
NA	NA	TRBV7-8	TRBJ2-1	CASSLVGFVGGRYNEQFF	TGTGCCAGCAGCTTAGTAGGCTTTGTGGGGGGGCGATACAATGAGCAGTTCTTC
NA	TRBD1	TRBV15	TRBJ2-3	CATSRPPGQGTDTQYF	TGTGCCACCAGCAGACCGCCGGGACAGGGTACAGATACGCAGTATTTT
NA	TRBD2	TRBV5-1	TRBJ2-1	CASSREGGSYNEQFF	TGCGCCAGCAGCCGGGAGGGAGGATCCTACAATGAGCAGTTCTTC